These 20 T cell receptor beta chains came from one sample sequenced in a study of T-cell reconstitution after alpha-beta-depleted transplantation in children. Unique molecular identifiers were incorporated when the TCRbeta library was constructed. From the PCR reads, TCRdb called clonotypes with MiXCR, one entry per CDR3 protein. This table holds 350,000 to 400,000 distinct CDR3 sequences, around 21% found once. This specimen was PBMCs from the stem cell graft donor, taken from the stem cell graft. The source of these receptors is a human donor who donated a stem cell graft to a child with acute myeloid leukemia.

This clonotype was counted ten times or more. The chain carries TRBV29-1 and TRBJ1-2; 9 nucleotides align to TRBD1. J gave up 3 bases and V 4 bases, and 6 bases lay outside the gene matches. CDR1 and CDR2 from the germline V gene are SQVTM and ANQGSEA. This CDR3 has 14 residues. The CDR3 region is CSVVPRQGDYGYTF. The CDR3 nucleotides read TGCAGCGTTGTCCCTCGACAGGGGGACTATGGCTACACCTTC. Full variable domain (rest looked up from reference TRBV29-1 and TRBJ1-2): SAVISQKPSRDICQRGTSLTIQCQVDSQVTMMFWYRQQPGQSLTLIATANQGSEATYESGFVIDKFPISRPNLTFSTLTVSNMSPEDSSIYLCSVVPRQGDYGYTFGSGTRLTVV.

A few counts support this clonotype. V usage is TRBV9 and J usage is TRBJ2-1; the match to TRBD2 covers 9 bases. The V and J ends lost 3 bases and 7 bases, in that order; junction bases with no gene match: 8. Germline V CDR1 and CDR2: SGDLS, YYNGEE. This CDR3 is 15 amino acids long. CDR3 DNA sequence: TGTGCCAGCAGCGCAAGTAGCGGGAGAGGTAATGAGCAGTTCTTC. Its protein is CASSASSGRGNEQFF.

The rearrangement uses TRBV2 and TRBJ2-3; 10 bases align to TRBD1. Germline V gives CDR1 SNHLY, CDR2 FYNNEI. Trimming removed 2 bases from V and 2 bases from J; junction bases left unmatched: 4. The CDR3 has 16 residues. CDR3 in amino acids: CASSERDRGVTDTQYF. Here the CDR3 DNA reads TGTGCCAGCAGTGAAAGGGACAGGGGCGTCACAGATACGCAGTATTTT. The variable domain in full, with the rest retrieved from reference TRBV2 and TRBJ2-3, is EPEVTQTPSHQVTQMGQEVILRCVPISNHLYFYWYRQILGQKVEFLVSFYNNEISEKSEIFDDQFSVERPDGSNFTLKIRSTKLEDSAMYFCASSERDRGVTDTQYFGPGTRLTVL.

The chain combines TRBV27 with TRBJ2-7; D may be TRBD1 (7 bases). CDR1 is MNHEY, CDR2 SMNVEV, per germline (reference sequence). Trimming took off 5 bases at V and 2 bases at J, with 16 bases between the two ends. The CDR3 loop spans 15 amino acids. In DNA form, the CDR3 reads TGTGCCAGCAGTAAACAGACAGGGACTCCCTACGAGCAGTACTTC. It yields the protein CASSKQTGTPYEQYF.

This clonotype occurred many times. The CDR3 DNA reads TGCAGCGCCTCCCTTACCTTGGACAGTTACGAGCAGTACTTC. Translation gives CSASLTLDSYEQYF. The V and J genes are TRBV29-1 and TRBJ2-7; TRBD1 is a possible D gene (6 bases). This CDR3 has 14 amino acids. Germline V gene data show CDR1 as SQVTM and CDR2 as ANQGSEA. The V and J ends lost 7 bases and 4 bases respectively, with 20 bases between them.

This clonotype was counted ten times or more. One junction end does not reproduce the germline sequence, and a read error may be involved. The rearrangement joins TRBV7-2 to TRBJ2-3, with 7 bases fitting TRBD1. CDR1 and CDR2 (germline): SGHTA, FQGNSA. This CDR3 is built from 14 residues. As DNA, the CDR3 is TGCGCCAGCAGCTTGGGGACAGTGACAGATACGCAGTATTTT. Its protein product is CASSLGTVTDTQYF.

This clonotype was seen at least ten times. J is TRBJ2-1 and V is TRBV15; D remains ambiguous. CDR3 length: 14 amino acids. Germline CDR1 and CDR2: LNHNV and YYDKDF (reference sequence). Between the trimmed V and J ends, which lost 3 bases and 0 bases, there was a span of 6 bases. DNA of the CDR3: TGTGCCACCAGCAGGTTTAGCTCCTACAATGAGCAGTTCTTC. Encoded protein: CATSRFSSYNEQFF.

This clonotype was counted many times. The rearrangement links TRBV25-1 to TRBJ2-7, with D tentatively TRBD2 (6 bases). This CDR3 is built from 16 residues. Germline lookup yields CDR1 MGHDK and CDR2 SYGVNS. The ends were cut back, 4 bases at V and 0 bases at J, with 16 bases in the middle. The DNA of the CDR3 is TGTGCCAGCAGTGGAAGGGCGGGGATCTCCTCCTACGAGCAGTACTTC. Amino acids: CASSGRAGISSYEQYF.

The chain is built from TRBV11-2 and TRBJ2-1, with D perhaps being TRBD1 or TRBD2 (5 bases each). Germline V lookup: CDR1 SGHAT, CDR2 FQNNGV. The CDR3 is made up of 13 amino acids. Deletions cut 7 bases from V and 2 bases from J, with 9 bases between. The CDR3 DNA is TGTGCCAGCAACCTGGGGGCCTACAATGAGCAGTTCTTC. This gives the protein CASNLGAYNEQFF.

Only a few counts were recorded for this clonotype. The chain employs TRBV20-1 and TRBJ2-1, with 13 bases aligning to TRBD2. CDR1 DFQATT and CDR2 SNEGSKA come from the germline V gene (reference sequence). There are 16 residues in the CDR3. The V gene end was trimmed by 5 bases and the J gene end by 4 bases; junction bases not matched to a gene: 8. In DNA, the CDR3 is TGCAGTGCTCCCGAACCACTAGCGGGAGGGTACAATGAGCAGTTCTTC. Translating it yields CSAPEPLAGGYNEQFF.

This clonotype has just a few counts. The rearrangement joins TRBV7-2 to TRBJ2-5; TRBD2 matches 8 bases. V lost 1 base to trimming and J lost 5 bases; unmatched junction nucleotides: 9. Germline V gene lookup returns CDR1 SGHTA and CDR2 FQGNSA. This CDR3 has 16 residues. DNA of the CDR3: TGTGCCAGCAGCTTAGATGGGACTAGTAAATATGAGACCCAGTACTTC. This codes for CASSLDGTSKYETQYF.

This clonotype was seen a handful of times. The chain uses TRBV6-1 and TRBJ1-2, with D possibly matching TRBD1 (5 bases). In germline, CDR1 is MNHNS, CDR2 SASEGT. The length of the CDR3 is 16 residues. V lost 6 bases, J lost 5 bases, and 22 bases lay in between. The CDR3 DNA sequence: TGTGCCAGCAGCCCCCTACCCGGGGCGGCAAGGTATGGCTACACCTTC. Protein: CASSPLPGAARYGYTF.

The V gene is TRBV20-1, the J gene TRBJ2-3, with 7 nucleotides matching TRBD2. This CDR3 has 15 amino acids. V dropped 6 bases and J dropped 4; count of bases not matched to a gene: 13. From germline, CDR1 is DFQATT and CDR2 SNEGSKA (reference sequence). CDR3 in DNA: TGCAGTGCGCTGCATGGGCGGGAGTCCGCAGATACGCAGTATTTT. It codes for CSALHGRESADTQYF.

This clonotype was counted at least ten times. J is TRBJ2-7 and V is TRBV7-9, with 10 bases identical to TRBD1. V shed 4 bases and J 1 base; nucleotides not matched to a gene: 1. The germline V gene has CDR1 SEHNR and CDR2 FQNEAQ (reference sequence). The CDR3 covers 14 residues. CDR3 protein: CASSWGQGSYEQYF. In nucleotides, the CDR3 is TGTGCCAGCAGCTGGGGACAGGGGTCCTACGAGCAGTACTTC.

This chain links TRBV30 with TRBJ2-5; the D gene is possibly TRBD2 (5 bases). With 1 base removed from V and 5 bases from J, the gap between germline ends came to 11 bases. The V gene's germline CDR1 is GTSNPN and CDR2 SVGIG (reference sequence). This CDR3 comprises 13 residues. The CDR3 is CAWSDLASETQYF. The DNA of the CDR3 is TGTGCCTGGAGTGACCTAGCTTCGGAGACCCAGTACTTC.

This clonotype is termed medium-sized (0.01 to 0.1%). V is TRBV25-1 and J is TRBJ2-2, with TRBD1 matching over 11 bases. The CDR3 runs to 15 residues. In germline, CDR1 is MGHDK, CDR2 SYGVNS. Trimming at V came to 7 bases and at J to 3 bases, leaving 4 bases not matched to a gene. Here the CDR3 DNA reads TGTGCCAGCATCGAGGGACAGGGGGACACCGGGGAGCTGTTTTTT. Translating gives CASIEGQGDTGELFF.

In this sample, this clonotype turned up a few times. V is TRBV27 and J is TRBJ2-7, with D possibly being TRBD1 or TRBD2 (5 bases each). V was cut by 4 bases and J by 2 bases, with 9 bases left in between. The germline V gene encodes CDR1 MNHEY and CDR2 SMNVEV (reference sequence). The CDR3 is made up of 13 amino acids. The CDR3 DNA sequence: TGTGCCAGCAGTTGGGGACCCACCTACGAGCAGTACTTC. It codes for CASSWGPTYEQYF.

This clonotype was observed many times. The chain uses TRBV20-1 and TRBJ2-3; perhaps TRBD2 as D (6 bases). The ends were cut back, 0 bases at V and 2 bases at J, with 12 bases in the middle. This CDR3 has 15 residues. Germline CDR1 reads DFQATT; CDR2 reads SNEGSKA (reference sequence). This CDR3 reads CSAREPRGNTDTQYF. For the CDR3, the DNA is TGCAGTGCTAGAGAACCCCGGGGGAACACAGATACGCAGTATTTT.

The gene calls are TRBV27 and TRBJ2-1; 8 nucleotides line up with TRBD2. Germline V gives CDR1 MNHEY, CDR2 SMNVEV (reference sequence). The CDR3 covers 15 residues. Trimming removed 4 bases from V and 2 bases from J; junction bases left unmatched: 4. CDR3: CASSSWTSPYNEQFF. In DNA, the CDR3 is TGTGCCAGCAGTTCCTGGACTAGCCCCTACAATGAGCAGTTCTTC.

The chain carries TRBV5-1 and TRBJ2-2; weak D call: TRBD2 (5 bases). The V end lost 3 bases, the J end lost 2 bases, and 14 bases lay between the germline ends. The CDR3 runs 16 residues. Per germline, CDR1 SGHRS and CDR2 YFSETQ. This CDR3 is CASSSGIPLNTGELFF. CDR3 nucleotide sequence: TGCGCCAGCAGCTCCGGGATTCCGTTAAACACCGGGGAGCTGTTTTTT.